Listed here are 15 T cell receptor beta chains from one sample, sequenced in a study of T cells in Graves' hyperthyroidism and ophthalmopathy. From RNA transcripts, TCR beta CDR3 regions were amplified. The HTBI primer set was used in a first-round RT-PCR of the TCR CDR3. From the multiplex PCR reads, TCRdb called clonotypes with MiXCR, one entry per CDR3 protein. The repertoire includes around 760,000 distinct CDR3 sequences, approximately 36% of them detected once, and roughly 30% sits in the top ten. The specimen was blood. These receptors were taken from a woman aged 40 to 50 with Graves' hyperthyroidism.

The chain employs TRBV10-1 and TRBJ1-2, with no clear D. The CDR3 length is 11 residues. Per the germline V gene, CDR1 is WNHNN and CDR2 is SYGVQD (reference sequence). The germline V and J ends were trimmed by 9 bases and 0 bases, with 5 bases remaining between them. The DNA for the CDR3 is TGCGCCAGGGGGTCTAACTATGGCTACACCTTC. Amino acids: CARGSNYGYTF.

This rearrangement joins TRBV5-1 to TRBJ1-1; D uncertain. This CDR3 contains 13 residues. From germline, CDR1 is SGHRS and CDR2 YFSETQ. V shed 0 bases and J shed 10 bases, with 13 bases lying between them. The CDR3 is CASSLVREDRAFF. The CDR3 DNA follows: TGCGCCAGCAGCTTGGTTAGGGAGGACCGAGCTTTCTTT.

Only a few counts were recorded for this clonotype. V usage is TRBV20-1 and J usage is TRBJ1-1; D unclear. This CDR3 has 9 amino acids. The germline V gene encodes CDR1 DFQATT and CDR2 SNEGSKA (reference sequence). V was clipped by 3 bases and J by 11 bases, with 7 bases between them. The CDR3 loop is CSASRGAFF. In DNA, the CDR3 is TGCAGTGCTAGTCGCGGGGCTTTCTTT.

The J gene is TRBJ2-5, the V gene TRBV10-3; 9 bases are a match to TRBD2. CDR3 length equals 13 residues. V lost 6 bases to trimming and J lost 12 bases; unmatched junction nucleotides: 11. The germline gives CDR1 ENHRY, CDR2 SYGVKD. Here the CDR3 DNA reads TGTGCCATCAGCCTAAACCTAGCGGGGTTGGAGTACTTC. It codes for CAISLNLAGLEYF.

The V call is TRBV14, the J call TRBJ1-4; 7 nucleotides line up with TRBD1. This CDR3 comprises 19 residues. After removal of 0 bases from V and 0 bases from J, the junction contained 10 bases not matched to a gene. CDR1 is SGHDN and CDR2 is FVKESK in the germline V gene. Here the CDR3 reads CASSQDPETGLATNEKLFF. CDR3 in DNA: TGTGCCAGCAGCCAAGATCCCGAGACAGGGCTCGCAACTAATGAAAAACTGTTTTTT.

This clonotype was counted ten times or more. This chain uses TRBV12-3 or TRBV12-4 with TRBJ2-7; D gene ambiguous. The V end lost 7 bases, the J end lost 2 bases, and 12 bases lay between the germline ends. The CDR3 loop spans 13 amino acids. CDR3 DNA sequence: TGTGCCAGCACCCCCAGTGCGACCTACGAGCAGTACTTC. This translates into CASTPSATYEQYF.

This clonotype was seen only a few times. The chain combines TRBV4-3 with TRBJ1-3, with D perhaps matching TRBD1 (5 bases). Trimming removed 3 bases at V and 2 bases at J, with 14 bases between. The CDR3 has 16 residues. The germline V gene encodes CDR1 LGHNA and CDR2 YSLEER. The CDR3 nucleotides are TGCGCCAGCAGCCAGAGGGGCTTGGAAACTGGAAACACCATATATTTT. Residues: CASSQRGLETGNTIYF.

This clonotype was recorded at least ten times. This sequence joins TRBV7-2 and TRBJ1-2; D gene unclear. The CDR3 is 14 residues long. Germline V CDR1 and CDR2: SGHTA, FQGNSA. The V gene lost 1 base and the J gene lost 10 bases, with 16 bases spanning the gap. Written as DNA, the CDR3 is TGTGCCAGCAGCTTAGGGTTAGGTGCCTCGTCCTACACCTTC. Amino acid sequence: CASSLGLGASSYTF.

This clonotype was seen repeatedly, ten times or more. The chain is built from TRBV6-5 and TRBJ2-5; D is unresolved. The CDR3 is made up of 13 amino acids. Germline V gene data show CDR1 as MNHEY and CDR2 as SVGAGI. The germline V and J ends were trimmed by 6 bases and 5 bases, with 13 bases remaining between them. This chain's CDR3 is CASRVTGSETQYF. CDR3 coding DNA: TGTGCCAGCAGGGTGACGGGTTCCGAGACCCAGTACTTC.

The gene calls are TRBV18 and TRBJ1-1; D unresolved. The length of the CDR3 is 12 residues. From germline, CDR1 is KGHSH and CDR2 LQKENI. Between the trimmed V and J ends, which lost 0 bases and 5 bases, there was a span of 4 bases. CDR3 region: CASSPPVTEAFF. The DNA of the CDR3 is TGTGCCAGCTCACCACCAGTGACTGAAGCTTTCTTT.

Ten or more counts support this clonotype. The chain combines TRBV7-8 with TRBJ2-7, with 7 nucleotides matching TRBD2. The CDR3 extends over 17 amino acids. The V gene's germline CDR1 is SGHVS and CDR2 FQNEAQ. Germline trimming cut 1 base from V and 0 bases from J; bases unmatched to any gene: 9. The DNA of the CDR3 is TGTGCCAGCAGCTTAGGGGGGGGTAGACCTTTCTCCTACGAGCAGTACTTC. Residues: CASSLGGGRPFSYEQYF.

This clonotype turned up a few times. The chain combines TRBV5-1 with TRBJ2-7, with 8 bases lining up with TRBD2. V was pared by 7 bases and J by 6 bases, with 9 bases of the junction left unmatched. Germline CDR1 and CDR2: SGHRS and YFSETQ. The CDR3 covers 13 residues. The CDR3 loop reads CASSSGSWGEQYF. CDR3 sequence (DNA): TGCGCCAGCTCGAGCGGGAGTTGGGGCGAGCAGTACTTC.

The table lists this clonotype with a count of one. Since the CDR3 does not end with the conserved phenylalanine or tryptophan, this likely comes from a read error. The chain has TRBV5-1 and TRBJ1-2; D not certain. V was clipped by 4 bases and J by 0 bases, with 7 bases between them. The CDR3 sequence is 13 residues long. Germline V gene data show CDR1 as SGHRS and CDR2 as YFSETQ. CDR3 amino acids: CASSPSANYGYTL. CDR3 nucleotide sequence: TGCGCCAGCAGCCCCAGCGCTAACTATGGCTACACCTTA.

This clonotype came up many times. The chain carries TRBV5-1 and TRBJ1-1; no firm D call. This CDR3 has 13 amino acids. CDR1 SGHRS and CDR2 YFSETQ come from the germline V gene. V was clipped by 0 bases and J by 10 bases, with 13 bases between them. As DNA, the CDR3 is TGCGCCAGCAGCTTGGTTCGGCGGGGAGTAGCTTTCTTT. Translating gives CASSLVRRGVAFF.

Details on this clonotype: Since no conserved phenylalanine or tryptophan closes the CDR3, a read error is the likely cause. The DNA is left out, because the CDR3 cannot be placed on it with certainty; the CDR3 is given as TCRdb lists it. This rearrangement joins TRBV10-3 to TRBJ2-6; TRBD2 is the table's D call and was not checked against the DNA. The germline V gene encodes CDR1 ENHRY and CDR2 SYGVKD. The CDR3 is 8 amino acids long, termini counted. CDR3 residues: CAISPKPP.